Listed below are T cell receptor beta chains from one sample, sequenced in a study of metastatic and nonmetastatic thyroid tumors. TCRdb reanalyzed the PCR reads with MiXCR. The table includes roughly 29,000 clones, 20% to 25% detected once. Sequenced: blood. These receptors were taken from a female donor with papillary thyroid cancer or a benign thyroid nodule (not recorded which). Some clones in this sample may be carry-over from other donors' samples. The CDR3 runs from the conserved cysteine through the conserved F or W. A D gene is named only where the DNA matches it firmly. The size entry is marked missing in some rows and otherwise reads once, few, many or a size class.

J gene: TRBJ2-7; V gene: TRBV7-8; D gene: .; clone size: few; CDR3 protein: CASSSAPTAYSYEQYF; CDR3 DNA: TGTGCCAGCAGCTCAGCACCGACAGCCTACTCCTACGAGCAGTACTTC
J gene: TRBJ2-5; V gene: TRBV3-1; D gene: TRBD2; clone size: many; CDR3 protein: CASSQSPGLASGTQYF; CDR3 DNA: TGTGCCAGCAGCCAATCGCCGGGACTAGCGTCTGGGACCCAGTACTTC
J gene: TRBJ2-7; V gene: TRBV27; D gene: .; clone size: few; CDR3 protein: CASKGQGAYEQNF; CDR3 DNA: TGTGCCAGCAAGGGCCAGGGAGCCTACGAGCAGAACTTC
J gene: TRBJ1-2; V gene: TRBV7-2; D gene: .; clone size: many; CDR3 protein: CASSQNSGDGYTF; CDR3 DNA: TGTGCCAGCAGCCAAAATTCAGGGGATGGCTACACCTTC
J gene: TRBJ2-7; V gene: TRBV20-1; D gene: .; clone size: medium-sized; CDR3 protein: CSARGTVDEQYF; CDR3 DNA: TGCAGTGCTAGAGGGACAGTCGACGAGCAGTACTTC
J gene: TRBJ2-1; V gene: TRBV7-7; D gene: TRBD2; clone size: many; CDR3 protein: CASSPGLATSEQFF; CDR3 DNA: TGTGCTAGCAGCCCGGGACTAGCGACGAGTGAGCAGTTCTTC
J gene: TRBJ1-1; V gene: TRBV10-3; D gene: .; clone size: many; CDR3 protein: CAISESIGQATEAFF; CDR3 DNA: TGTGCCATCAGTGAGTCTATTGGGCAGGCCACTGAAGCTTTCTTT
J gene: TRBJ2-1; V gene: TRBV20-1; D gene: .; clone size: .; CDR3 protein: CSARAGLWSEQLF; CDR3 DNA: TGCAGTGCTAGGGCCGGGTTGTGGAGTGAGCAGCTCTTC
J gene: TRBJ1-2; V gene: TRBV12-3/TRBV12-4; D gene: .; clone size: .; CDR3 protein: CASSRSSLNYGYTF; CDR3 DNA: TGTGCCAGCAGCCGATCCTCGCTTAACTATGGCTACACCTTC
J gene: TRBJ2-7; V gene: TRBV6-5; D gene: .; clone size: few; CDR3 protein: CASSSYDGFYEQYF; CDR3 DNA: TGTGCCAGCAGTTCTTACGACGGATTTTACGAGCAGTACTTC
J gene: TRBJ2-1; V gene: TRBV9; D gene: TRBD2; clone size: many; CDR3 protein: CASSVEAGVGNEQFF; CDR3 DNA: TGTGCCAGCAGCGTAGAAGCGGGAGTAGGAAATGAGCAGTTCTTC
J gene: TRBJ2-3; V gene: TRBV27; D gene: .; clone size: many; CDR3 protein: CASSLIQTSTDTQYF; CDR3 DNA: TGTGCCAGCAGTTTAATACAGACTAGCACAGATACGCAGTATTTT
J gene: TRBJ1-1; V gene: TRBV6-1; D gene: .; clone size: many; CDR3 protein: CASRGALDSEAFF; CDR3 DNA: TGTGCCAGCAGGGGGGCGTTGGACAGCGAAGCTTTCTTT
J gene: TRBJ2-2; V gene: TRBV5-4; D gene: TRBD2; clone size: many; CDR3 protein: CASSFSGTTLVGTGELFF; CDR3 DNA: TGTGCCAGCAGCTTTTCCGGGACTACCCTTGTAGGCACCGGGGAGCTGTTTTTT
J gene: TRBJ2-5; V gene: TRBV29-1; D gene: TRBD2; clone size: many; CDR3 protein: CSVGGLAGSETQYF; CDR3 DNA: TGCAGCGTTGGGGGACTAGCGGGATCAGAGACCCAGTACTTC
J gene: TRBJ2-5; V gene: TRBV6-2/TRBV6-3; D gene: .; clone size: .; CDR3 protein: CAIFSCAGTQYF; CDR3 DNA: TGTGCCATATTTAGCTGTGCGGGGACCCAGTACTTC
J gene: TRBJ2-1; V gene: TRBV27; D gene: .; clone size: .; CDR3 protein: CASSLGHGPYDEQFF; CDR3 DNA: TGTGCCAGCAGTTTGGGACATGGCCCCTACGATGAGCAGTTCTTC
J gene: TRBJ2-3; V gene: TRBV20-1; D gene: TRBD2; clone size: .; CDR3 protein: CSARGLAVLTDTQYF; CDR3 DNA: TGCAGTGCAAGGGGACTAGCGGTTCTCACAGATACGCAGTATTTT
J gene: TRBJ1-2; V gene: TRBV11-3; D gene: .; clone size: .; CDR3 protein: CASWLTGNYGYTF; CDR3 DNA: TGTGCCAGCTGGTTAACGGGAAACTATGGCTACACCTTC
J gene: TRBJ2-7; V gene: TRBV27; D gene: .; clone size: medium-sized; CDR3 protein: CASSFLGEQYF; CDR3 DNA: TGTGCCAGCAGTTTTTTGGGCGAGCAGTACTTC
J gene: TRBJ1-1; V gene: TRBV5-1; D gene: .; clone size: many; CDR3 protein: CASSKGLGNTEAFF; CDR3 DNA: TGCGCCAGCAGCAAAGGACTCGGGAACACTGAAGCTTTCTTT
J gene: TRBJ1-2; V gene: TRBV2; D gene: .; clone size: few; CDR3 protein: CASSDASGSCYGYTF; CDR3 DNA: TGTGCCAGCAGTGATGCCTCGGGTTCTTGCTATGGCTACACCTTC
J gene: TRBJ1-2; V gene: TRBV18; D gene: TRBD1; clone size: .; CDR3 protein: CASSPGQDYGYTF; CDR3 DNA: TGTGCCAGCTCACCAGGACAGGACTATGGCTACACCTTC
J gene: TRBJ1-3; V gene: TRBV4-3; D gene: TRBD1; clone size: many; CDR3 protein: CASSQGTGGNTIYF; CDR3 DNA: TGCGCCAGCAGCCAGGGGACAGGTGGAAACACCATATATTTT
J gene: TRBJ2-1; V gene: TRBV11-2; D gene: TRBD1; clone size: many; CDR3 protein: CASSLGTGSSYNEQFF; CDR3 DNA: TGTGCCAGCAGCCTCGGGACAGGGAGCTCCTACAATGAGCAGTTCTTC
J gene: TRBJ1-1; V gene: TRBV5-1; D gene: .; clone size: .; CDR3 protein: CASSRGLNTEAFF; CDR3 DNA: TGCGCCAGCAGCCGCGGGCTTAACACTGAAGCTTTCTTT
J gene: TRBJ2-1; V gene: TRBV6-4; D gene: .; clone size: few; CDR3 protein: CASSPVIGGDNEQFF; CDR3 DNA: TGTGCCAGCAGCCCCGTGATAGGGGGAGACAATGAGCAGTTCTTC
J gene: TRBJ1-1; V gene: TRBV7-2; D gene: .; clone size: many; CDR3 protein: CASSLQGGTEAFF; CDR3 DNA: TGTGCCAGCAGCTTACAAGGGGGCACTGAAGCTTTCTTT
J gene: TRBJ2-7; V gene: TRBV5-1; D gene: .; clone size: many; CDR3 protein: CASSLAPGSYEQYF; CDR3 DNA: TGCGCCAGCAGCTTGGCACCAGGGTCCTACGAGCAGTACTTC
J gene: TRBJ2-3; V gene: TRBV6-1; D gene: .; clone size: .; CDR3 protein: CVSSRSGVCTDTQYF; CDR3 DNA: TGTGTCAGCAGTCGATCAGGGGTCTGCACGGATACGCAGTATTTT
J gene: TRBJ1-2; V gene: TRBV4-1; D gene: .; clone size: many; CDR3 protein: CASSQDQSWTFGVGYGYTF; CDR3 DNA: TGCGCCAGCAGCCAAGATCAATCCTGGACGTTCGGAGTGGGGTATGGCTACACCTTC
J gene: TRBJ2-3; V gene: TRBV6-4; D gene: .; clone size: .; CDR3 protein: CASSACSTYTQYF; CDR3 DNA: TGTGCCAGCAGTGCGTGTAGCACATATACGCAGTATTTT
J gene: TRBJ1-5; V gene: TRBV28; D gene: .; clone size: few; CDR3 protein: CASARREISNQPQHF; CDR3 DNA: TGTGCCAGTGCCAGGAGGGAAATTAGCAATCAGCCACAGCATTTT
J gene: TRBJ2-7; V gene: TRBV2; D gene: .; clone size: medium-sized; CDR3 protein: CASSTGHSYEQYF; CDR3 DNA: TGTGCCAGCAGTACGGGCCATTCCTACGAGCAGTACTTC
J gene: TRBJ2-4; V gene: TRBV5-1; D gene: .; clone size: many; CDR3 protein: CASSPWGTGVGIQYF; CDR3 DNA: TGCGCCAGCAGCCCCTGGGGCACGGGCGTAGGGATTCAGTACTTC
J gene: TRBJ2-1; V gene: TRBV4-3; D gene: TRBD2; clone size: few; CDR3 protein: CASSQDTFSGLEQFF; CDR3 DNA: TGCGCCAGCAGCCAAGATACGTTTAGCGGGCTTGAGCAGTTCTTC
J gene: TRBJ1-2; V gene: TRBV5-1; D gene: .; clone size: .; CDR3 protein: CATTPGVGWQGYTF; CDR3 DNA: TGCGCCACTACCCCCGGCGTGGGTTGGCAAGGCTACACCTTC
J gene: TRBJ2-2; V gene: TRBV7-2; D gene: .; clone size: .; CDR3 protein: CASSLFYGEMFF; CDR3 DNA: TGTGCCAGCAGCTTATTCTACGGGGAGATGTTTTTT
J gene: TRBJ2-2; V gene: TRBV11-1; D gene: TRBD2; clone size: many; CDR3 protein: CASSLKARELGGELFF; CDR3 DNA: TGTGCCAGCAGCTTAAAGGCGCGGGAGTTGGGCGGGGAGCTGTTTTTT
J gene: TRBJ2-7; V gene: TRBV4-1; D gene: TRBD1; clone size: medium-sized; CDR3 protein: CASSQESRGSHPYEQYF; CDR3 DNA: TGCGCCAGCAGCCAAGAGTCCAGGGGGTCGCACCCCTACGAGCAGTACTTC
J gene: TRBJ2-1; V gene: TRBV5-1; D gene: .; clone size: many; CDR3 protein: CASSFFEGTYNEQFF; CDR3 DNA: TGCGCCAGCAGCTTCTTTGAGGGGACCTACAATGAGCAGTTCTTC
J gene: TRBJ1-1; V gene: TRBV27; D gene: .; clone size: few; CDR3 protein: CASISLGSTEAFF; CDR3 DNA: TGTGCCAGCATCTCCTTGGGGAGCACTGAAGCTTTCTTT
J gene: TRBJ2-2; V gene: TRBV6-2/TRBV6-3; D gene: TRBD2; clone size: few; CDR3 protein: CDSSTLSTGGTTGELFF; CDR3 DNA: TGTGACAGCAGTACCCTAAGTACGGGAGGAACGACCGGGGAGCTGTTTTTT
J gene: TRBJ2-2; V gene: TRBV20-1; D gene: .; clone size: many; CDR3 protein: CSARGTQNTGELFF; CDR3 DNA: TGCAGTGCCCGGGGGACTCAAAACACCGGGGAGCTGTTTTTT
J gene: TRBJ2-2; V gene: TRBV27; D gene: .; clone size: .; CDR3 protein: CASNPSVPGELFF; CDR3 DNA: TGTGCCAGCAACCCCTCGGTGCCGGGGGAGCTGTTTTTT
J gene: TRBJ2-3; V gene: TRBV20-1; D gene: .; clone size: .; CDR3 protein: CIASLWRYTQYF; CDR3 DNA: TGCATTGCTAGTCTCTGGCGGTATACGCAGTATTTT
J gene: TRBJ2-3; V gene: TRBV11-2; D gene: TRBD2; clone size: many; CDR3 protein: CASSFGLAADTQYF; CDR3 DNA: TGTGCCAGCAGCTTCGGACTAGCGGCAGATACGCAGTATTTT
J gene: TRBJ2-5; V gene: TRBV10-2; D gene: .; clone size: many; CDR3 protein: CASSEWDSQETQYF; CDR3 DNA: TGCGCCAGCAGTGAGTGGGACTCCCAAGAGACCCAGTACTTC
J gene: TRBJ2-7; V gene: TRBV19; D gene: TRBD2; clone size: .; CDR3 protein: CASSELAGASYEQYF; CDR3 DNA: TGTGCCAGTAGCGAACTAGCGGGGGCCTCCTACGAGCAGTACTTC
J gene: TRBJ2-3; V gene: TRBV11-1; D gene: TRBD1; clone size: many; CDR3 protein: CASSSGTGGTDTQYF; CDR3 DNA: TGTGCCAGCAGTTCCGGGACAGGGGGCACAGATACGCAGTATTTT
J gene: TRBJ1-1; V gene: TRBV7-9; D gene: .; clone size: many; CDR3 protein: CASSYGGAEAFF; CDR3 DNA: TGTGCCAGCAGTTACGGGGGGGCTGAAGCTTTCTTT
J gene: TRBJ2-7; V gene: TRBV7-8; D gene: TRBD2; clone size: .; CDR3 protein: CASSLGGLAGREQYF; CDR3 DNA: TGTGCCAGCAGCTTAGGGGGACTAGCCGGTAGGGAGCAGTACTTC
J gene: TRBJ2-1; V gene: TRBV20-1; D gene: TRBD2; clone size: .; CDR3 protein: CSARSGGDYNEQFF; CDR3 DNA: TGCAGTGCTAGGAGCGGGGGGGATTACAATGAGCAGTTCTTC